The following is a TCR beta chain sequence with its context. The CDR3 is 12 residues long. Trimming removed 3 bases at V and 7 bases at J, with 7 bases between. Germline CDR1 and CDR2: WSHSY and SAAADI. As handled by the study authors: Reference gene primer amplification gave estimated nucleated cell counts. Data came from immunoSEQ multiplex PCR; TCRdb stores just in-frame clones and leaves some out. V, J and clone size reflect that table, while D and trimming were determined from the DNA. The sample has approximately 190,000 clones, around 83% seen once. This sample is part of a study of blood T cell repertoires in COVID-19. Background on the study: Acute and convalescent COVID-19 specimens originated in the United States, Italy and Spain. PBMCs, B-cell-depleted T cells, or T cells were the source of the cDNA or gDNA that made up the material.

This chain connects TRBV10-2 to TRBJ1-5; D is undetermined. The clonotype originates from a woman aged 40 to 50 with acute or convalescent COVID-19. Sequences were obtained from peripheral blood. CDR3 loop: CASSDALQPQHF. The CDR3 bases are TGCGCCAGCAGTGATGCCCTACAGCCCCAGCATTTT.